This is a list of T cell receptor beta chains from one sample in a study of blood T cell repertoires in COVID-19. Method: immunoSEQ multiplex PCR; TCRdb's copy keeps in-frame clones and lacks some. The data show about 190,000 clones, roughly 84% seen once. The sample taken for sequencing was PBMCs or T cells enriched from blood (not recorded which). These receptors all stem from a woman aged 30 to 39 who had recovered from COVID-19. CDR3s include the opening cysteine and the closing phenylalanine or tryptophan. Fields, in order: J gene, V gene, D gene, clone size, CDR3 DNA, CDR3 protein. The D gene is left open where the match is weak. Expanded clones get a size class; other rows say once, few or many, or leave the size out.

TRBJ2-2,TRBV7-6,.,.,TGTGCCAGCAGCTCATTTAGCGGAACGAACACCGGGGAGCTGTTTTTT,CASSSFSGTNTGELFF
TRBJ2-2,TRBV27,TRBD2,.,TGTGCCAGCAGTCCTCGGGGGGTGGTCGGGGAGCTGTTTTTT,CASSPRGVVGELFF
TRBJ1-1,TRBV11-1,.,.,TGTGCCAGCAGCCTGACAGCTCAGAACGCTGAAGCTTTCTTT,CASSLTAQNAEAFF
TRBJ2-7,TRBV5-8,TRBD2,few,TGTGCCAGCAGCGGACGAACTAGCGCTTGGGCCTACGAGCAGTACTTC,CASSGRTSAWAYEQYF
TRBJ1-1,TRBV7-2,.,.,TGTGCCAGCAGCTTAACCTCAGGGGTAGAGGGGTTCGTCTTT,CASSLTSGVEGFVF
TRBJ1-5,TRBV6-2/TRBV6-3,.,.,TGTGCCAGCAGCGCCCAGATGGATCAGCCCCAGCATTTT,CASSAQMDQPQHF
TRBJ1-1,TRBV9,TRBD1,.,TGTGCCAGCAGCCCCACAGGGGGAGACACTGAAGCTTTCTTT,CASSPTGGDTEAFF
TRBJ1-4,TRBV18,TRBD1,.,TGTGCCAGCTCACCACCCGACAGGGGAAATGAAAAACTGTTTTTT,CASSPPDRGNEKLFF
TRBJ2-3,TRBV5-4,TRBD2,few,TGTGCCAGCAGCCTGACTAGCGGCACTGAGGGGGTCGATACGCAGTATTTT,CASSLTSGTEGVDTQYF
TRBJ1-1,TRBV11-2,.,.,TGTGCCAGCAGCTTAGGAGTTTTGAACACTGAAGCTTTCTTT,CASSLGVLNTEAFF
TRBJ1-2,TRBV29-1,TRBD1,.,TGCAGCGGACAACAGGGGATGGAGGGCTACACCTTC,CSGQQGMEGYTF
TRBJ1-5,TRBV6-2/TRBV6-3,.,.,TGTGCCAGCAGTTACGGGCTGGATAGCAATCAGCCCCAGCATTTT,CASSYGLDSNQPQHF
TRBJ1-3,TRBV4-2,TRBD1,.,TGTGCCAGCAGCCAAGTGGGCCCCTCGACAGGGTCAGGAAACACCATATATTTT,CASSQVGPSTGSGNTIYF
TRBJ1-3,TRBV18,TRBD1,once,TGTGCCAGCTCACAAAACAGGGGGCCTAGTGGAAACACCATATATTTT,CASSQNRGPSGNTIYF
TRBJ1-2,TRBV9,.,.,TGTGCCAGCAGCAGCCGGACAGCAAGCTATGGCTACACCTTC,CASSSRTASYGYTF
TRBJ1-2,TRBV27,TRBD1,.,TGTGCCAGCAAGTCCCGGGACAGGGTCCTGGAAGTCTATGGCTACACCTTC,CASKSRDRVLEVYGYTF
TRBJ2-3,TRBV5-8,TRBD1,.,TGTGCCAGCAGCCCCCGGACAGGGATCCGGGCGGATACGCAGTATTTT,CASSPRTGIRADTQYF
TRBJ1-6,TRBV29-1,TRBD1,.,TGCAGCGTTGATGTAGGGGACAGCTCACCCCTCCACTTT,CSVDVGDSSPLHF
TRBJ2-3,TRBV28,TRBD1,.,TGTGCCAGCAGTCCGAGGACAGGGGCGCTCACAGATACGCAGTATTTT,CASSPRTGALTDTQYF
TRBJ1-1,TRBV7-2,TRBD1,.,TGTGCCAGCAGCGGAAGGAGGGGGCCTAACACTGAAGCTTTCTTT,CASSGRRGPNTEAFF
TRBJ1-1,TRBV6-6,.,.,TGTGCCAGCAGTTTTTGGGAGGGGAACACTGAAGCTTTCTTT,CASSFWEGNTEAFF
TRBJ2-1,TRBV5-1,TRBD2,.,TGCGCCAGCAGCTTGTGGAGCGGGGGTCGCAATGAGCAGTTCTTC,CASSLWSGGRNEQFF
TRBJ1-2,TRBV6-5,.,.,TGTGCCAGCAGTACGCAGGTGAAGTCTTTCTATGGCTACACCTTC,CASSTQVKSFYGYTF
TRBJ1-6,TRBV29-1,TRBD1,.,TGCAGCGTGGGGGACAGTGGATCACCCCTCCACTTT,CSVGDSGSPLHF
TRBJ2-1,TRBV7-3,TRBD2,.,TGTGCCAGCAGCTTAAAAGCGGGAGGGTACAATGAGCAGTTCTTC,CASSLKAGGYNEQFF
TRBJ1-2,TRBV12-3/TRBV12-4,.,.,TGTGCCAGCAGTTTGCAGGGGTTCTATGGCTACACCTTC,CASSLQGFYGYTF
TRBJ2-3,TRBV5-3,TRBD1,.,TGTGCCAGAAGCTTGACAGGGGGCACAGATACGCAGTATTTT,CARSLTGGTDTQYF
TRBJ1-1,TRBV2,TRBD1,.,TGTGCCAGCAAAGGTACAGGGGCCAAGTGGAACACTGAAGCTTTCTTT,CASKGTGAKWNTEAFF
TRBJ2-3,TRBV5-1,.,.,TGCGCCAGCAGCTTGGCCCTCACGGGGGTCACAGATACGCAGTATTTT,CASSLALTGVTDTQYF
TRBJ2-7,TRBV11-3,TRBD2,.,TGTGCCAGCAGCTTAGGGGCGGGGGGCACCTACGAGCAGTACTTC,CASSLGAGGTYEQYF
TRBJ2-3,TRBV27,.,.,TGTGCCAGCAGTCGTATAGAGGGGCGGCTACTAGCAGGCACAGATACGCAGTATTTT,CASSRIEGRLLAGTDTQYF
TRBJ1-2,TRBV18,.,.,TGTGCCAGTCAGGGGTCTGGCGGCTACACCTTC,CASQGSGGYTF
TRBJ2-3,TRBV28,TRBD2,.,TGTGCCACCGGGACTAGCGGTTTTTATACGCAGTATTTT,CATGTSGFYTQYF
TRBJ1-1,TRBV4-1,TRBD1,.,TGCGCCAGCAGCCCACTAGGGGGCTCTGAAGCTTTCTTT,CASSPLGGSEAFF
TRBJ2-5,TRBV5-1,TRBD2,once,TGCGCCAGCAGCGTGGACGGACTAGCGGGATGGGAGACCCAGTACTTC,CASSVDGLAGWETQYF
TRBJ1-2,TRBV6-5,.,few,TGTGCCAGCAGTTCGCAGGGTGCCTATGGCTACACCTTC,CASSSQGAYGYTF
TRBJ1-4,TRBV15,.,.,TGTGCCACCAGCAGGGACAGCCTGGGTGGAAAACTGTTTTTT,CATSRDSLGGKLFF
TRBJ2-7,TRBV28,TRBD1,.,TGTGCCAGCAGTATGGGACAGGCGACCTACGAGCAGTACTTC,CASSMGQATYEQYF
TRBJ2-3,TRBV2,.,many,TGTGCCAGCAGTGAGGGGACTTCCCGCACAGATACGCAGTATTTT,CASSEGTSRTDTQYF
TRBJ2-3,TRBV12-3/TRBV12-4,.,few,TGTGCCAGCAGTTCCCACAGTGATACGCAGTATTTT,CASSSHSDTQYF
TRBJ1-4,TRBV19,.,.,TGTGCCAGTAACTACAGGGAAGGGACGAATGAAAAACTGTTTTTT,CASNYREGTNEKLFF
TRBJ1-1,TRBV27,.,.,TGTGCCAGCAGCTCGGGGGGGGCCACTGAAGCTTTCTTT,CASSSGGATEAFF
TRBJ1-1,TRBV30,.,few,TGTGCCTGGAGTAAACACATCTCTGAAGCTTTCTTT,CAWSKHISEAFF
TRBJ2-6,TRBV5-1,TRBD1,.,TGCGCCAGCAGCGATAGGACAGGGCCTGGGGCCAACGTCCTGACTTTC,CASSDRTGPGANVLTF